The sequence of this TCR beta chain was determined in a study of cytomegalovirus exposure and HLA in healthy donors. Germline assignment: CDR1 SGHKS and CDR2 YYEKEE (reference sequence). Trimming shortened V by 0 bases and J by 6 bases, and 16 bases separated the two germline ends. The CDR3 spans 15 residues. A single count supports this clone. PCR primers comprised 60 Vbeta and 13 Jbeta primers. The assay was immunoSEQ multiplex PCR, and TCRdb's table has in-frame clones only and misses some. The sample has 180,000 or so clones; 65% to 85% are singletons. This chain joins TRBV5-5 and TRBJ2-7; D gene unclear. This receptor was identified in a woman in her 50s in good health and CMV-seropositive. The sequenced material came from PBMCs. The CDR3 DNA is TGTGCCAGCAGCTTGGACTCTACCCCCATCTTCGAGCAGTACTTC. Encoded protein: CASSLDSTPIFEQYF. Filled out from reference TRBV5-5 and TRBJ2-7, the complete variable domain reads DAGVTQSPTHLIKTRGQQVTLRCSPISGHKSVSWYQQVLGQGPQFIFQYYEKEERGRGNFPDRFSARQFPNYSSELNVNALLLGDSALYLCASSLDSTPIFEQYFGPGTRLTVT.